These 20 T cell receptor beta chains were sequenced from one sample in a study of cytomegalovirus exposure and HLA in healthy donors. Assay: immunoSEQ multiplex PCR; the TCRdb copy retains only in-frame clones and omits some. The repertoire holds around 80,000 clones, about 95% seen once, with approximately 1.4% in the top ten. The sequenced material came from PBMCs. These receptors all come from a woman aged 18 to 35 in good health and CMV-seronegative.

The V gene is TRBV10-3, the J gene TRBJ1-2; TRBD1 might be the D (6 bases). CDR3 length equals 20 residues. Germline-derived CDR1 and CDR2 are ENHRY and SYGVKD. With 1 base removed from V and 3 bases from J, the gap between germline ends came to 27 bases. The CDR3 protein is CAISEFLGVQQGLSDYGYTF. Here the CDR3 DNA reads TGTGCCATCAGTGAGTTTTTGGGAGTTCAACAGGGCCTATCGGACTATGGCTACACCTTC.

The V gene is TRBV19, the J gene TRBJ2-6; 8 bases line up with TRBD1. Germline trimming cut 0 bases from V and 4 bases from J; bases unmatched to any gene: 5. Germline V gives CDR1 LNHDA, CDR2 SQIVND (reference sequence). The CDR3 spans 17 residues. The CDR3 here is CASSIDRGLSGANVLTF. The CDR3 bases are TGTGCCAGTAGTATAGACAGGGGGCTTTCGGGGGCCAACGTCCTGACTTTC. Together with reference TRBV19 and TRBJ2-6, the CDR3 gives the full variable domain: DGGITQSPKYLFRKEGQNVTLSCEQNLNHDAMYWYRQDPGQGLRLIYYSQIVNDFQKGDIAEGYSVSREKKESFPLTVTSAQKNPTAFYLCASSIDRGLSGANVLTFGAGSRLTVL.

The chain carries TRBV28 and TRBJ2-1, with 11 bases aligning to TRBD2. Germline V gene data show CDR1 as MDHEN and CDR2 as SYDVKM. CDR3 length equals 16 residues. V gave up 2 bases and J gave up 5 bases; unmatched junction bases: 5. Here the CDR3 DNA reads TGTGCCAGCAGTTTACCCGGGACTAGCGGACACAATGAGCAGTTCTTC. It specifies CASSLPGTSGHNEQFF.

In DNA, the CDR3 is TGTGCCAGCAGCTTAAGGGGAGGGCGGGAGCTCCCCTACGAGCAGTACTTC. It translates to CASSLRGGRELPYEQYF. This chain links TRBV11-2 with TRBJ2-7, with 7 bases fitting TRBD2. Germline V gives CDR1 SGHAT, CDR2 FQNNGV. Trimming cost V 2 bases and J 2 bases; bases outside gene matches: 12. This CDR3 spans 17 amino acids.

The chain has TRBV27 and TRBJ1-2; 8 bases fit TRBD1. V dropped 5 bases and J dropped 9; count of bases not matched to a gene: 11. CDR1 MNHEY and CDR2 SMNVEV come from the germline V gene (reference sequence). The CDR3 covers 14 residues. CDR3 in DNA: TGTGCCAGCAGTGTGACAGGGGCCCCTTTGAGCTACACCTTC. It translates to CASSVTGAPLSYTF.

The CDR3 nucleotides read TGCGCCAGCAGTGAGGGCCCCGGGGAGCTGTTTTTT. Amino acids: CASSEGPGELFF. The V gene is TRBV10-1, the J gene TRBJ2-2; D not certain. Per germline, CDR1 WNHNN and CDR2 SYGVQD (reference sequence). The CDR3 is 12 amino acids. V gave up 2 bases and J gave up 6 bases, with 4 bases separating them.

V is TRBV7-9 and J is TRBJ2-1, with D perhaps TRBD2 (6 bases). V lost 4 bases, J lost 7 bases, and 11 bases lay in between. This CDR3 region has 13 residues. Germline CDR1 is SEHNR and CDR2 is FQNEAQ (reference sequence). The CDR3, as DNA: TGTGCCAGCAGCTCTTCGGAGGGAAATGAGCAGTTCTTC. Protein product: CASSSSEGNEQFF.

The CDR3 region is CASLIKGQALQPQHF. DNA for the CDR3: TGTGCCAGCTTAATTAAGGGACAGGCTCTGCAGCCCCAGCATTTT. V gene TRBV6-1 combines with J gene TRBJ1-5, with TRBD1 matching 8 bases. The V segment lost 8 bases and the J segment 7 bases; nucleotides outside the gene matches: 13. Germline V gene sequence: CDR1 MNHNS, CDR2 SASEGT. The CDR3 spans 15 residues.

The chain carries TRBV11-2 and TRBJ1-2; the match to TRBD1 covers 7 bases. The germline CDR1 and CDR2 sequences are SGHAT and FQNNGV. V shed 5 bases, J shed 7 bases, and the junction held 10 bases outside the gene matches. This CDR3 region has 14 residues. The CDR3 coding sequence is TGTGCCAGCAGCACCACAGGGGTTTCGGGTGGCTACACCTTC. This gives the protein CASSTTGVSGGYTF.

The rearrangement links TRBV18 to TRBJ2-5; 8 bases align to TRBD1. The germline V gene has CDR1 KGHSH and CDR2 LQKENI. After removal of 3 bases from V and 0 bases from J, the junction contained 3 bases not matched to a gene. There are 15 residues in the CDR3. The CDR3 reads CASSPTGVDQETQYF. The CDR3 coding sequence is TGTGCCAGCTCACCGACAGGGGTCGACCAAGAGACCCAGTACTTC.

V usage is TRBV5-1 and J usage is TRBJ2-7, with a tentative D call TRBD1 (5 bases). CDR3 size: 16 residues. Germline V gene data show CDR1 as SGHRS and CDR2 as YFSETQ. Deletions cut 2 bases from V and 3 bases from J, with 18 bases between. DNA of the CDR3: TGCGCCAGCAGCTTTGTCCAGGGTGAATTTGGCTACGAGCAGTACTTC. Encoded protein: CASSFVQGEFGYEQYF.

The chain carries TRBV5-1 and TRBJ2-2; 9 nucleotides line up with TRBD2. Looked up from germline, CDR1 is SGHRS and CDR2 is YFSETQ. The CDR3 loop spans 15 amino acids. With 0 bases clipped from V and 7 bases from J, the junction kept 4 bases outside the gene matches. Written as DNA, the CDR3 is TGCGCCAGCAGCTTGGCGGGACTAGCTAGCGGGGAGCTGTTTTTT. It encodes CASSLAGLASGELFF.

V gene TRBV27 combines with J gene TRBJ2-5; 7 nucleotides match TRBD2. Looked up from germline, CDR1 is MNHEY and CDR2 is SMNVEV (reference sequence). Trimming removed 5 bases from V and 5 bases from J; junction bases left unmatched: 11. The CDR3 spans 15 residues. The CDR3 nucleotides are TGTGCCAGCAGTAATCGGGACTATGCCGTGGAGACCCAGTACTTC. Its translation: CASSNRDYAVETQYF.

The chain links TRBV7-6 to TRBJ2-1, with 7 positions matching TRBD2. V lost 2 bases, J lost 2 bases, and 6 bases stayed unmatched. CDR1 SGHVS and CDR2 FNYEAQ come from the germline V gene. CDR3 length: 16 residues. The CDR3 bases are TGTGCCAGCAGCTTACTCGCGGGAGACGCCTACAATGAGCAGTTCTTC. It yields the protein CASSLLAGDAYNEQFF.

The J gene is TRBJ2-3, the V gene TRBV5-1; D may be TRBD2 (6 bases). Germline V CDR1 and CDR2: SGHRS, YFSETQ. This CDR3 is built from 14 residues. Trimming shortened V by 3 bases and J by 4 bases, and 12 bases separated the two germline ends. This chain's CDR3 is CASSSREKSDTQYF. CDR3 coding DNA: TGCGCCAGCAGCTCCCGGGAGAAGTCAGATACGCAGTATTTT.

The CDR3 loop is CASSVDAAGRTRGGEQFF. The CDR3 DNA reads as TGTGCCAGCAGCGTAGATGCCGCCGGCCGGACTAGAGGTGGGGAGCAGTTCTTC. This rearrangement joins TRBV9 to TRBJ2-1; 7 bases line up with TRBD2. Trimming took 0 bases from V and 10 from J; bases not matched to a gene: 19. CDR1 is SGDLS and CDR2 is YYNGEE in the germline V gene. The CDR3 is made up of 18 amino acids.

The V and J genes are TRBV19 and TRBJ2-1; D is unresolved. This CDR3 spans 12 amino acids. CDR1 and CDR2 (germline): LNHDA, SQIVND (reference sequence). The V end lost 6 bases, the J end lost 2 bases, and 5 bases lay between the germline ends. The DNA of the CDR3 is TGTGCCAGTAGCCTCGCCTACAATGAGCAGTTCTTC. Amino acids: CASSLAYNEQFF.

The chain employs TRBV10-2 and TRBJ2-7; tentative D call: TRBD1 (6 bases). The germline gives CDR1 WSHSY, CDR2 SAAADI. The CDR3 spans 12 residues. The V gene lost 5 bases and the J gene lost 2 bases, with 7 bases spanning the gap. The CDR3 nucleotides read TGCGCCAGCAGTCGGGACACCTACGAGCAGTACTTC. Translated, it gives CASSRDTYEQYF.

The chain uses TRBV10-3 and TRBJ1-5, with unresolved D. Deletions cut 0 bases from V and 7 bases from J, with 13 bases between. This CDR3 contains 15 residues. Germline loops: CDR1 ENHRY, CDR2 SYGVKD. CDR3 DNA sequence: TGTGCCATCAGTGAGTCGTCCGGGGTGGGCCAGCCCCAGCATTTT. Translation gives CAISESSGVGQPQHF.

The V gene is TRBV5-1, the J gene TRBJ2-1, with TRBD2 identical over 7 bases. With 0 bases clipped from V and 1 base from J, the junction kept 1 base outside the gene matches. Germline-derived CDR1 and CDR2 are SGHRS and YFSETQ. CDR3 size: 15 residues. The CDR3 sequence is CASSLASGSYNEQFF. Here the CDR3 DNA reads TGCGCCAGCAGCTTGGCTAGCGGTTCCTACAATGAGCAGTTCTTC.